This T cell receptor (beta chain) was identified in a study of blood T cell repertoires in COVID-19. Study-level information: COVID-19 samples, acute and convalescent, were from the United States, Italy and Spain.

The CDR3 covers 14 residues. V was clipped by 4 bases and J by 1 base, with 12 bases between them. Germline-derived CDR1 and CDR2 are SQVTM and ANQGSEA. Sequenced by immunoSEQ multiplex PCR; TCRdb stores in-frame clones only, minus some. The table includes approximately 210,000 clones, 86% detected once. The sample consisted of peripheral blood. This sequence originates from a woman aged 65 to 85 with acute or convalescent COVID-19. The chain uses TRBV29-1 and TRBJ2-3; TRBD1 is a possible D gene (6 bases). The CDR3: CSVVRAGGTDTQYF. Written as DNA, the CDR3 is TGCAGCGTTGTTCGCGCAGGGGGCACAGATACGCAGTATTTT.